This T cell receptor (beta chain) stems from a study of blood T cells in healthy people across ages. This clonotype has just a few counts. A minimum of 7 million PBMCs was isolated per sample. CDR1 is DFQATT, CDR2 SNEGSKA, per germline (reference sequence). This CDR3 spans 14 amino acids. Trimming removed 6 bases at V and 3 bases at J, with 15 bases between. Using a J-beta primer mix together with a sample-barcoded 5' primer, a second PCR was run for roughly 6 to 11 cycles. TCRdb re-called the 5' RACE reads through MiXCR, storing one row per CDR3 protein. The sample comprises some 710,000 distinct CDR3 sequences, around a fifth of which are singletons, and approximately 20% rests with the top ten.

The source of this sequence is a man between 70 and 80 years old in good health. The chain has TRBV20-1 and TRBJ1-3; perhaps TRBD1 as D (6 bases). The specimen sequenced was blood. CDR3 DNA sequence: TGCAGTGCACAGCGGGGGGCAAGTGGAAACACCATATATTTT. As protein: CSAQRGASGNTIYF.